This T cell receptor beta chain was sequenced in a study of blood T cell repertoires in COVID-19 (dated by TCRdb to the early 2020s). In terms of the full investigation: Samples covering the acute and convalescent phases of COVID-19 were provided by collaborators in the United States, Italy and Spain. The prospective study material was composed of cDNA or gDNA derived from T cells, B-cell-depleted T cells, or PBMCs. Deeply sampled blood TCRbeta repertoires from subjects exposed to, actively infected with, or recovered from COVID-19 were included in the dataset. The repertoires were released in a freely available public database intended as a resource for research on the immune response to SARS-CoV-2. The samples were drawn from two sources: the first 160 participants of the ongoing ImmuneRACE study, and 1,254 subjects contributed by 6 global collaborators. Nearly every sample came with metadata listing a de-identified subject ID, COVID-19 status, age in years and sex. Where HLA class I and class II types were available, the types were taken from metadata supplied by the sample provider, not from assay-based typing. Study-wide findings and limitations: How much clinical and demographic metadata was included differed by source and by participant, and the metadata was provided uncurated.

Each collaborating institution followed its own protocols to collect whole blood in K2EDTA tubes. For TCRbeta analysis, collaborator samples were shipped as frozen whole blood, as isolated PBMCs, or as DNA extracted from either sample type. The V end gives up 6 bases and the J end 6 bases, leaving 17 bases in the junction not matched to a gene. The CDR3 starts with the cysteine, ends with the phenylalanine, and has 18 residues. CDR3 DNA only is kept here, 54 bases in frame from base 1. In the germline V gene (reference sequence), CDR1 corresponds to LNHDA and CDR2 to SQIVND. TCRbeta CDR3 regions were amplified from genomic DNA by means of the immunoSEQ Assay, a bias-controlled multiplex PCR. The authors' analysis ran thus. Nucleated cell counts per sample were estimated from amplification of reference gene primers within the assay. Sequence reads were collapsed and filtered to measure the absolute abundance of every unique TCRbeta CDR3 rearrangement. For each sample, productive Simpson clonality was calculated as the square root of Simpson's diversity index across productive rearrangements. Drawn from immuneACCESS, this table holds only the in-frame rearrangements with V and J called that TCRdb kept. Clones are partly lost; checked studies trace under half to an unresolved V gene and leave the rest unexplained. From that table come the V and J calls and clone size; the DNA was used to work out D and trimming. The sample table records 200,000 to 300,000 clones; 60% to 75% of these occur just once. Clones ranked in the top ten supply approximately 3.2% of the sample.

As to this clone: Its antigen is not yet known. Nothing much larger sits one base from this clone, and base qualities are not available.

The V gene is TRBV19 and the J gene is TRBJ1-6; 7 middle bases align to TRBD1. This sequence was found in a woman of 80 years or more with acute or convalescent COVID-19. Sequencing was carried out using peripheral blood. The CDR3 protein is CASRRQGPLPGANSPLHF. The bases read TGTGCCAGTAGGAGACAGGGTCCACTACCCGGGGCTAATTCACCCCTCCACTTT.